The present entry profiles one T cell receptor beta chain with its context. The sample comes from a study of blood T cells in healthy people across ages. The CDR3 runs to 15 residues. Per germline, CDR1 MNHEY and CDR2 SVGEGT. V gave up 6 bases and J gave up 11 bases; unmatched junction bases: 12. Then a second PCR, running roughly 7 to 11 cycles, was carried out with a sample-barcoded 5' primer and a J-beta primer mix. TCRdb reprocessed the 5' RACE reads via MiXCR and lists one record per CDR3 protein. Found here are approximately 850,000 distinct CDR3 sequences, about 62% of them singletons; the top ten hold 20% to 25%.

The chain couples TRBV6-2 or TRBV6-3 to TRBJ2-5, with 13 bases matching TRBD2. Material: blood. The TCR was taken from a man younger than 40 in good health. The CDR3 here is CASSDGLAGVDQQYF. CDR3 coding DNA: TGTGCCAGCAGCGATGGACTAGCGGGAGTCGATCAGCAGTACTTC.